The 6 T cell receptor beta chains below were found in one sample sequenced in a study of control samples from healthy donors and cancer patients. The data were produced by immunoSEQ multiplex PCR, yet TCRdb's version contains in-frame clones alone and is incomplete. Here the sample spans 55,000 to 65,000 clones, approximately 87% being singletons. What was sequenced was PBMCs. The receptors stem from a woman aged 60-75 years with lung cancer.

The genes are TRBV29-1 and TRBJ1-2, with D possibly TRBD1 on 6 matching bases. Trimming left V 4 bases short and J 7 bases short, with 16 bases between. The CDR3 extends over 13 amino acids. CDR1 and CDR2 (germline): SQVTM, ANQGSEA. DNA for the CDR3: TGCAGCGTTGCCAGCGACAGGCGCGGTGGCTACACCTTC. Protein product: CSVASDRRGGYTF. The full variable domain, with the rest looked up from reference TRBV29-1 and TRBJ1-2, is SAVISQKPSRDICQRGTSLTIQCQVDSQVTMMFWYRQQPGQSLTLIATANQGSEATYESGFVIDKFPISRPNLTFSTLTVSNMSPEDSSIYLCSVASDRRGGYTFGSGTRLTVV.

The chain links TRBV10-1 to TRBJ1-4, with TRBD1 matching over 9 bases. Germline V lookup: CDR1 WNHNN, CDR2 SYGVQD (reference sequence). The trim removed 6 bases at V and 5 bases at J, leaving 4 bases unmatched. The length of the CDR3 is 14 residues. CDR3 residues: CASSTGTGNEKLFF. DNA of the CDR3: TGCGCCAGCAGCACCGGGACAGGGAATGAAAAACTGTTTTTT.

This clone was seen just once. This chain connects TRBV2 to TRBJ1-6; possibly TRBD1 for D (5 bases). Germline V gene data show CDR1 as SNHLY and CDR2 as FYNNEI. The germline V and J ends were trimmed by 11 bases and 0 bases, with 17 bases remaining between them. The CDR3 is 16 amino acids. CDR3 DNA: TGTGCCGTTCGGGGGGGATCGAGCTCCTATAATTCACCCCTCCACTTT. Amino acids: CAVRGGSSSYNSPLHF.

The genes are TRBV6-1 and TRBJ1-2; TRBD1 is a possible D gene (5 bases). V shed 0 bases and J shed 4 bases, with 9 bases lying between them. The germline CDR1 and CDR2 sequences are MNHNS and SASEGT. The CDR3 loop spans 14 amino acids. The CDR3 bases are TGTGCCAGCAGTGAAGCGTCGACAGCCTATGGCTACACCTTC. Its protein product is CASSEASTAYGYTF.

This clone was observed once. The genes are TRBV7-2 and TRBJ1-1; D unresolved. Trimming left V 2 bases short and J 2 bases short, with 12 bases between. Germline V CDR1 and CDR2: SGHTA, FQGNSA. CDR3 size: 15 residues. The CDR3 region has the DNA TGTGCCAGCAGCTTACCGGGTCTATCTAACACTGAAGCTTTCTTT. Protein: CASSLPGLSNTEAFF. The full variable domain, in which reference TRBV7-2 and TRBJ1-1 provide the parts outside the CDR3, is GAGVSQSPSNKVTEKGKDVELRCDPISGHTALYWYRQSLGQGLEFLIYFQGNSAPDKSGLPSDRFSAERTGGSVSTLTIQRTQQEDSAVYLCASSLPGLSNTEAFFGQGTRLTVV.

The chain joins TRBV29-1 to TRBJ2-1, with D unresolved. CDR1 and CDR2 (germline): SQVTM, ANQGSEA. There are 11 residues in the CDR3. The V end was cut by 4 bases, the J end by 5 bases, with 6 bases between. This chain's CDR3 is CSVGTNNEQFF. CDR3 in DNA: TGCAGCGTTGGGACCAACAATGAGCAGTTCTTC.